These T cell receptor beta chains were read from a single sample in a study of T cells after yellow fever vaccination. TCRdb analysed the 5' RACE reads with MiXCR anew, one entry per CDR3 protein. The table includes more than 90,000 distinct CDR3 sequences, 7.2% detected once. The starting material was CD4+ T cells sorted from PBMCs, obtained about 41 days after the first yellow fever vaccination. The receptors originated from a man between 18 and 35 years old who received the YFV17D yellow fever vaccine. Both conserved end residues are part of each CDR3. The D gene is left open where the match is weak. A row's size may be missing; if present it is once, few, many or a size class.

CDR3nt: TGTGCCAGCAGCCCTGGGTTTGACTGCCCATCCTACGAGCAGTACTTC
CDR3aa: CASSPGFDCPSYEQYF
abundance: once
v_gene: TRBV14
d_gene: .
len: 16
j_gene: TRBJ2-7

CDR3nt: TGCAGTGCTCAAAAGGGCGGGGGAGAGCAGTACTTC
CDR3aa: CSAQKGGGEQYF
abundance: many
v_gene: TRBV20-1
d_gene: TRBD2
len: 12
j_gene: TRBJ2-7

CDR3nt: TGCGCCAGCAGCTTGGGCTTGACAGTCCGGGAGACCCAGTACTTC
CDR3aa: CASSLGLTVRETQYF
abundance: few
v_gene: TRBV5-1
d_gene: .
len: 15
j_gene: TRBJ2-5

CDR3nt: TGTACCTTCTGTTTGAGTTCGGGGGGCAAAACCTACAATGAGCAGTTCTTC
CDR3aa: CTFCLSSGGKTYNEQFF
abundance: .
v_gene: TRBV2
d_gene: .
len: 17
j_gene: TRBJ2-1

CDR3nt: TGTGCCAGCAGCACCCAATCGGGGTCCGAGCAGTACTTC
CDR3aa: CASSTQSGSEQYF
abundance: .
v_gene: TRBV5-4
d_gene: .
len: 13
j_gene: TRBJ2-7

CDR3nt: TGCGCCAGCAGCCCAGGGGGACCTGGGGCCAACGTCCTGACTTTC
CDR3aa: CASSPGGPGANVLTF
abundance: many
v_gene: TRBV5-1
d_gene: TRBD1
len: 15
j_gene: TRBJ2-6

CDR3nt: TGCGCCAGCAGCACTACGGGGGAGGGGCTGAACATTCAGTACTTC
CDR3aa: CASSTTGEGLNIQYF
abundance: many
v_gene: TRBV5-1
d_gene: TRBD2
len: 15
j_gene: TRBJ2-4

CDR3nt: TGCAGTGCCCCCCGGAGGGGGCCTCGAGAGACCCAGTACTTC
CDR3aa: CSAPRRGPRETQYF
abundance: .
v_gene: TRBV20-1
d_gene: .
len: 14
j_gene: TRBJ2-5

CDR3nt: TGTGCCAGCAGAAAAAGTTCGGGCCTGAGCTCCTACGAGCAGTACTTC
CDR3aa: CASRKSSGLSSYEQYF
abundance: many
v_gene: TRBV5-5
d_gene: .
len: 16
j_gene: TRBJ2-7

CDR3nt: TGTGCCAGCAGCTTAGGTCCGGGAAAGCAGTACTTC
CDR3aa: CASSLGPGKQYF
abundance: many
v_gene: TRBV11-3
d_gene: .
len: 12
j_gene: TRBJ2-7

CDR3nt: TGTGCCAGCAGCTTGGGGGGACAGGGAAACACCATATATTTT
CDR3aa: CASSLGGQGNTIYF
abundance: .
v_gene: TRBV5-4
d_gene: TRBD1
len: 14
j_gene: TRBJ1-3

CDR3nt: TGTGCCAGCTCACCCACCATAGGAGATTACAATGAGCAGTTCTTC
CDR3aa: CASSPTIGDYNEQFF
abundance: .
v_gene: TRBV18
d_gene: .
len: 15
j_gene: TRBJ2-1

CDR3nt: TGTGCCAGCAGTTTATCGGGCAGGGTGGTGGAGACCCAGTACTTC
CDR3aa: CASSLSGRVVETQYF
abundance: .
v_gene: TRBV28
d_gene: .
len: 15
j_gene: TRBJ2-5

CDR3nt: TGTGCCAGCAGCTTAACTAGCGGGAGATCCTACGAGCAGTACTTC
CDR3aa: CASSLTSGRSYEQYF
abundance: many
v_gene: TRBV3-1
d_gene: TRBD2
len: 15
j_gene: TRBJ2-7

CDR3nt: TGTGCCAGCAGCCCGACTAGCGGGGCAGATACGCAGTATTTT
CDR3aa: CASSPTSGADTQYF
abundance: many
v_gene: TRBV27
d_gene: TRBD2
len: 14
j_gene: TRBJ2-3

CDR3nt: TGTGCCAGCAGCCAAGGGCACACCGGGGAGCTGTTTTTT
CDR3aa: CASSQGHTGELFF
abundance: many
v_gene: TRBV3-1
d_gene: .
len: 13
j_gene: TRBJ2-2

CDR3nt: .
CDR3aa: CISVPEAARDRDRDTEAFF
abundance: many
v_gene: TRBV7-5
d_gene: .
len: 19
j_gene: TRBJ1-1

CDR3nt: TGTGCCAGCAGTTTATCGGAGAACACTGAAGCTTTCTTT
CDR3aa: CASSLSENTEAFF
abundance: .
v_gene: TRBV12-3/TRBV12-4
d_gene: .
len: 13
j_gene: TRBJ1-1

CDR3nt: TGTGCCAGCCCACTCGTTGACAGACGGTCTGGGGCCAACGTCCTGACTTTC
CDR3aa: CASPLVDRRSGANVLTF
abundance: many
v_gene: TRBV21-1
d_gene: .
len: 17
j_gene: TRBJ2-6

CDR3nt: TGTGCCAGCAGCCTAGGATCGGCTCGGACCGCCGAGCAGTACTTC
CDR3aa: CASSLGSARTAEQYF
abundance: many
v_gene: TRBV7-2
d_gene: .
len: 15
j_gene: TRBJ2-7

CDR3nt: TGCGCCAGCCTATCACCTCCCTACAATGAGCAGTTCTTC
CDR3aa: CASLSPPYNEQFF
abundance: many
v_gene: TRBV5-1
d_gene: .
len: 13
j_gene: TRBJ2-1

CDR3nt: TGTGCCAGCAGTCGGGACTCAACTAATGAAAAACTGTTTTTT
CDR3aa: CASSRDSTNEKLFF
abundance: few
v_gene: TRBV5-4
d_gene: .
len: 14
j_gene: TRBJ1-4

CDR3nt: TGCAGTGCTAGAGACCGGGGGGGGGGTGCAACTAATGAAAAACTGTTTTTT
CDR3aa: CSARDRGGGATNEKLFF
abundance: .
v_gene: TRBV20-1
d_gene: .
len: 17
j_gene: TRBJ1-4

CDR3nt: TGTGCCAGCAGCCATCACGGGTTGGCAAACTATGGCTACACCTTC
CDR3aa: CASSHHGLANYGYTF
abundance: many
v_gene: TRBV3-1
d_gene: .
len: 15
j_gene: TRBJ1-2

CDR3nt: TGCGCCAGCAGCCAAGGCACCAGCTATCCCACCGGGGAGCTGTTTTTT
CDR3aa: CASSQGTSYPTGELFF
abundance: many
v_gene: TRBV4-3
d_gene: .
len: 16
j_gene: TRBJ2-2

CDR3nt: TGTGCCATCAGGCCGACAGGGCCTATATCACCCCTCCACTTT
CDR3aa: CAIRPTGPISPLHF
abundance: many
v_gene: TRBV10-3
d_gene: TRBD1
len: 14
j_gene: TRBJ1-6

CDR3nt: TGCAGTGCTAGAGATCAAGGGGTAGGCGAGCAGTACTTC
CDR3aa: CSARDQGVGEQYF
abundance: many
v_gene: TRBV20-1
d_gene: .
len: 13
j_gene: TRBJ2-7

CDR3nt: TGTGCCATCAAGTCTGGGGAAAACAATGAGCAGTTCTTC
CDR3aa: CAIKSGENNEQFF
abundance: many
v_gene: TRBV10-3
d_gene: .
len: 13
j_gene: TRBJ2-1

CDR3nt: TGCGCCAGCAGCCAAGTTTACGGTACGATTCTGGGGAATGAGCAGTTCTTC
CDR3aa: CASSQVYGTILGNEQFF
abundance: few
v_gene: TRBV4-1
d_gene: .
len: 17
j_gene: TRBJ2-1

CDR3nt: TGTGCCAGCAGCCCTTTGTGGGGGCGGGGTGGCTACACCTTC
CDR3aa: CASSPLWGRGGYTF
abundance: many
v_gene: TRBV5-8
d_gene: .
len: 14
j_gene: TRBJ1-2

CDR3nt: TGCAGTGCTAGAGGTCCCCGGGCGGCGAACACTGAAGCTTTCTTT
CDR3aa: CSARGPRAANTEAFF
abundance: many
v_gene: TRBV20-1
d_gene: .
len: 15
j_gene: TRBJ1-1

CDR3nt: TGCAGCGTCCGGGACCGGGCTGGAAACACCATATATTTT
CDR3aa: CSVRDRAGNTIYF
abundance: few
v_gene: TRBV29-1
d_gene: .
len: 13
j_gene: TRBJ1-3

CDR3nt: TGTGCCAGCAGTTGGTCCTTTTCTTCCTACGAGCAGTACTTC
CDR3aa: CASSWSFSSYEQYF
abundance: many
v_gene: TRBV27
d_gene: .
len: 14
j_gene: TRBJ2-7

CDR3nt: TGTGCCAGCAGCTTAGGAAATAGAGATACGCAGTATTTT
CDR3aa: CASSLGNRDTQYF
abundance: many
v_gene: TRBV7-7
d_gene: .
len: 13
j_gene: TRBJ2-3